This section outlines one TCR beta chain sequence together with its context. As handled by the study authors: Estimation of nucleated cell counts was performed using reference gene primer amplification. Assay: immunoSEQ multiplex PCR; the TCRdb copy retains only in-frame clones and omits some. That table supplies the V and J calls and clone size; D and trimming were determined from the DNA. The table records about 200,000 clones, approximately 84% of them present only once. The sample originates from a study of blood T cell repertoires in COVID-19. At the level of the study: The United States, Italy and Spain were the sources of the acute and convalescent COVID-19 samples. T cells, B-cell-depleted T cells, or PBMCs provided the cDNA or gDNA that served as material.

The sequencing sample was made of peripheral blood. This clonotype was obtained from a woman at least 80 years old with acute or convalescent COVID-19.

Here the CDR3 reads CASNPTGRTGELFF. The CDR3 DNA reads as TGTGCCAGCAACCCAACAGGGCGCACCGGGGAGCTGTTTTTT. V is TRBV3-1 (or the pseudogene TRBV3-2) and J is TRBJ2-2, with D possibly matching TRBD1 (6 bases). CDR3 length: 14 amino acids. Trimming took 7 bases from V and 4 from J, leaving 13 bases between them. Per the germline V gene, CDR1 is LGHDT and CDR2 is YNNKEL (reference sequence).